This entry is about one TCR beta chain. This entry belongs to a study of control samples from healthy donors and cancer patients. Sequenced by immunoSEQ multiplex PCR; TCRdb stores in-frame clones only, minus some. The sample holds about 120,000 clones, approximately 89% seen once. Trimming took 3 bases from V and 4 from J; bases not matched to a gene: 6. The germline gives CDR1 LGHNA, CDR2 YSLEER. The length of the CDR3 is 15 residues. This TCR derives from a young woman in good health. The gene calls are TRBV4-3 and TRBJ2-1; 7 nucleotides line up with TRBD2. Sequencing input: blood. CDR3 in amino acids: CASSQGGRMYNEQFF. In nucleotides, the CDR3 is TGCGCCAGCAGCCAGGGAGGGCGAATGTACAATGAGCAGTTCTTC.